The rows below give T cell receptor beta chains drawn from one sample of a study of T cell repertoires in cytomegalovirus infection. TCRdb used MiXCR to reprocess the reads, holding one entry per CDR3 protein. The sample lists roughly 310,000 distinct CDR3 sequences; 15% to 20% were seen once. Sequences were obtained from PBMCs. The receptors here all came from a human donor in good health (CMV status not recorded). Some clones in this sample may be carry-over from other donors' samples. Each CDR3 is given with its conserved first and last residue. Fields, in order: clone size, V gene, J gene, D gene, CDR3 DNA, CDR3 protein. The D gene is left open where the match is weak. Clone size is shown for a subset of rows, as once, few, many or a class of expanded clone.

few	TRBV19	TRBJ1-2	TRBD1	TGTGCCAGTAGTATTTCAAGGACAGGGCCAAACTATGGCTACACCTTC	CASSISRTGPNYGYTF
few	TRBV27	TRBJ2-7	.	TGTGCCAGCAGACCGCGTTGGCTGGGACCGTACGAGCAGTACTTC	CASRPRWLGPYEQYF
few	TRBV7-6	TRBJ1-4	.	TGTGCCAGCAGCTTAGGGTGGGGCAGTTCGAGCGAAAAACTGTTTTTT	CASSLGWGSSSEKLFF
.	TRBV4-2	TRBJ2-7	TRBD1	TGTGCCAGCAGCCAAATCGAGGGGGCGGGCTACGAGCAGTACTTC	CASSQIEGAGYEQYF
.	TRBV4-1	TRBJ1-5	.	TGCGCCAGCAGCCAAGGTGGTCCCCCTATTGGACCCCAGCATTTT	CASSQGGPPIGPQHF
many	TRBV7-9	TRBJ1-2	TRBD1	TGTGCCAGCAGCTTAGAGGACAGGGCTTTTGGCTACACCTTC	CASSLEDRAFGYTF
many	TRBV7-9	TRBJ2-1	.	TGTGCCAGCAGCTTAGGAAGGGATTGGGGCTACAATGAGCAGTTCTTC	CASSLGRDWGYNEQFF
few	TRBV20-1	TRBJ2-5	.	TGCAGTGCTAGGCCCCAGGGGGAGACCCAGTACTTC	CSARPQGETQYF
.	TRBV5-1	TRBJ2-1	.	TGCGCCAGCAGCTTGCGGGGCGACCCGAATGAGCAGTTCTTC	CASSLRGDPNEQFF
.	TRBV2	TRBJ2-1	.	TGTGCCAGCAGTGAAGCGCTTGGACCGATCTCCTACAATGAGCAGTTCTTC	CASSEALGPISYNEQFF
.	TRBV9	TRBJ1-1	.	TGTGCCAGCGGGAGTTTCGGAACTGAAGCTTTCTTT	CASGSFGTEAFF
many	TRBV7-2	TRBJ1-6	.	TGTGCCAGCAGCTTAAGGGCCGGGACAACTGGTTCACCCCTCCACTTT	CASSLRAGTTGSPLHF
.	TRBV7-2	TRBJ2-3	TRBD2	TGTGCCAGCAGCTTAGTAGCGGGGGCACCAGATACGCAGTATTTT	CASSLVAGAPDTQYF
.	TRBV4-2	TRBJ2-7	TRBD1	TGTGCCAGCAGCCAAGATCCAAACAGGGGGCTCTACGAGCAGTACTTC	CASSQDPNRGLYEQYF
few	TRBV12-3/TRBV12-4	TRBJ2-2	.	TGTGCCAGCAGTTTGGGGGGCAGCGTGACCGGGGAGCTGTTTTTT	CASSLGGSVTGELFF
.	TRBV19	TRBJ2-2	TRBD2	TGTGCCAGTAGCCAGATTCCGGGACTAGTGGCCGGGGAGCTGTTTTTT	CASSQIPGLVAGELFF
many	TRBV20-1	TRBJ1-2	.	TGCAGTGTTATTGGACAGACGGACGTGATCTATGGCTACACCTTC	CSVIGQTDVIYGYTF
few	TRBV29-1	TRBJ1-1	TRBD1	TGCAGCGCTATCCCCGCCCTGACAGGGATGAACACTGAAGCTTTCTTT	CSAIPALTGMNTEAFF
.	TRBV6-1	TRBJ2-2	TRBD2	TGTGCCAGCAGACAACCGGGGGGGGGGCCGACCGGGGAGCTGTTTTTT	CASRQPGGGPTGELFF
many	TRBV7-2	TRBJ2-5	.	TGTGCCAGCAGCTCGGGTCTTCAGGCCAGAGAGACCCAGTACTTC	CASSSGLQARETQYF
many	TRBV4-3	TRBJ2-2	.	TGCGCCAGCAGCCATGGGGACGGCGGGGAGCTGTTTTTT	CASSHGDGGELFF
.	TRBV28	TRBJ2-7	.	TGTGCCAGCAGTTTGGAGGGGGGAAGCTACGAGCAGTACTTC	CASSLEGGSYEQYF
many	TRBV7-2	TRBJ2-3	.	TGTGCCAGCAGGACGGCTAGCACAGATACGCAGTATTTT	CASRTASTDTQYF
.	TRBV6-5	TRBJ1-4	.	TGTGCCAGCAGTTACTCATGGGGGACTAATGAAAAACTGTTTTTT	CASSYSWGTNEKLFF
.	TRBV2	TRBJ1-5	.	TGTGCCAGCAGTCGACAGGAGAGAAATCAGCCCCAGCATTTT	CASSRQERNQPQHF
many	TRBV12-3/TRBV12-4	TRBJ2-7	TRBD2	TGTGCCAGCAGTTTAGCCAGGACTAGCGGGGGCTACGAGCAGTACTTC	CASSLARTSGGYEQYF
few	TRBV19	TRBJ2-3	.	TGTGCCAGTACTCGCGGAACGGACACAGATACGCAGTATTTT	CASTRGTDTDTQYF
many	TRBV12-3/TRBV12-4	TRBJ1-5	.	TGTGCCAGCAAAGCTCTGAGTAGCAACCAGCCCCAGCATTTT	CASKALSSNQPQHF
.	TRBV28	TRBJ2-1	.	TGTGCCAGCATCTCCCAGGGGAATGAGCAGTTCTTC	CASISQGNEQFF
.	TRBV20-1	TRBJ1-5	TRBD1	TGCAGTGCAGCCGGGACAGGGGTTGTTCAGCCCCAGCATTTC	CSAAGTGVVQPQHF
.	TRBV18	TRBJ2-5	TRBD2	TGTGCCAGCTCACCACCAGCGGGAGAAGAGACCCAGTACTTC	CASSPPAGEETQYF
few	TRBV19	TRBJ2-1	.	TGTGCCAGTAGTATAAAAGGGAGCTCCTACAATGAGCAGTTCTTC	CASSIKGSSYNEQFF
many	TRBV28	TRBJ1-2	TRBD1	TGTGCCAGCAGTTATCCCGGGGGACAGGGGGGTATTGGCTACACCTTC	CASSYPGGQGGIGYTF
.	TRBV20-1	TRBJ2-7	TRBD1	TGCAGTGCTAGACACCCGACAGGGGGGGACTACGAGCAGTACTTC	CSARHPTGGDYEQYF
few	TRBV20-1	TRBJ1-2	.	TGCAGTGCTAGCCCGGGGGCGCACTATGGCTACACCTTC	CSASPGAHYGYTF
.	TRBV6-6	TRBJ1-5	.	TGTGCCAGCAGTTACGAAGGGGGTTGGAATCAGCCCCAGCATTTT	CASSYEGGWNQPQHF
few	TRBV5-1	TRBJ2-5	.	TGCGCCAGCAGTCGGGAAGAGACCCAGTACTTC	CASSREETQYF
.	TRBV28	TRBJ1-2	.	TGTGCCAGCGGGGGGGTTTATGGCTACACCTTC	CASGGVYGYTF